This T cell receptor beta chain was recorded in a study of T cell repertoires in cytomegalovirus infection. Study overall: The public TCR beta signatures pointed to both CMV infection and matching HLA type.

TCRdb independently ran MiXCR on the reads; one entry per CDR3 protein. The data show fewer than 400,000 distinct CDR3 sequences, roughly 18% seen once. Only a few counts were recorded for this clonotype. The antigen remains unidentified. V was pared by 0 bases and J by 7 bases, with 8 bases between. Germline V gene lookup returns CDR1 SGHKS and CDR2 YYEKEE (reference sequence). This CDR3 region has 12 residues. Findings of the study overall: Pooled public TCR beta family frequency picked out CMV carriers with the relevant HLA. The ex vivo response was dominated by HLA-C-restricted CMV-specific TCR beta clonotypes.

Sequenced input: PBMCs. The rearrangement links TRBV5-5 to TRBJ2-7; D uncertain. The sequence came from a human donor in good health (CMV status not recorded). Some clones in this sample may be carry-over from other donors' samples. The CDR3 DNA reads TGTGCCAGCAGCTTGGGGTGGGAAGAGCAGTACTTC. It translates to CASSLGWEEQYF.